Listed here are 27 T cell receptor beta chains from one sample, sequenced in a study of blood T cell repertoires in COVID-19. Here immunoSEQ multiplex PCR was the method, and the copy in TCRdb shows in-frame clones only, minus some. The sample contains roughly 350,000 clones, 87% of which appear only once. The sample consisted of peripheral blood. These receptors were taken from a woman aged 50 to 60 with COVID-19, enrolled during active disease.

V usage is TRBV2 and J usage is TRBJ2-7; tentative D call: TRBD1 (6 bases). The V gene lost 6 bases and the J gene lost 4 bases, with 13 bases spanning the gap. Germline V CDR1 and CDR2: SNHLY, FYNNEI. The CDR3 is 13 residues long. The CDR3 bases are TGTGCCAGCAGCGGGTACAGGGAGTACGAGCAGTACTTC. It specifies CASSGYREYEQYF.

CDR3 sequence: CASSSYRGPSGELFF. The CDR3 DNA reads TGTGCCAGCAGCTCCTACAGGGGGCCCTCCGGGGAGCTGTTTTTT. The genes are TRBV5-8 and TRBJ2-2; 9 nucleotides agree with TRBD1. The CDR3 spans 15 residues. Trimming at V came to 3 bases and at J to 6 bases, leaving 6 bases not matched to a gene. Germline lookup yields CDR1 SGHTS and CDR2 YDEGEE.

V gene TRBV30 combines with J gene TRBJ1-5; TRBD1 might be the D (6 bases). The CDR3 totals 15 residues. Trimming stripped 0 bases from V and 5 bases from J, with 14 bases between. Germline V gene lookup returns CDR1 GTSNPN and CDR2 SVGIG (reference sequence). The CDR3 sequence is CAWSVSGGQHQPQHF. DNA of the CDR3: TGTGCCTGGAGTGTTTCGGGGGGGCAGCATCAGCCCCAGCATTTT.

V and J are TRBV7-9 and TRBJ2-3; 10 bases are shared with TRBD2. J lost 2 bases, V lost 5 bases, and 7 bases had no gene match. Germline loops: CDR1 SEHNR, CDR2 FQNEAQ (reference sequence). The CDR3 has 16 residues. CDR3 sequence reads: CASSPGLAENTDTQYF. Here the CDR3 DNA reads TGTGCCAGCAGCCCAGGACTAGCGGAGAACACAGATACGCAGTATTTT.

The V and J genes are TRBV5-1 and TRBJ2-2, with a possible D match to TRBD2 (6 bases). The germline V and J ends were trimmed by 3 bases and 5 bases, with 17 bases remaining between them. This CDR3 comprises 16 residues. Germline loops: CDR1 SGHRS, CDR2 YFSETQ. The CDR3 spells CASSSGTAGITGELFF. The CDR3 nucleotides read TGCGCCAGCAGCTCGGGGACGGCGGGGATAACCGGGGAGCTGTTTTTT.

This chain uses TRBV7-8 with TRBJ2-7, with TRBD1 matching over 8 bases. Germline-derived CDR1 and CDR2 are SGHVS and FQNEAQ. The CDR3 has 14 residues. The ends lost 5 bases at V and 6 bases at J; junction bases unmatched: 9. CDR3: CASSDGQGRSEQYF. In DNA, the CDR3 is TGTGCCAGCAGCGACGGACAGGGTCGCAGCGAGCAGTACTTC.

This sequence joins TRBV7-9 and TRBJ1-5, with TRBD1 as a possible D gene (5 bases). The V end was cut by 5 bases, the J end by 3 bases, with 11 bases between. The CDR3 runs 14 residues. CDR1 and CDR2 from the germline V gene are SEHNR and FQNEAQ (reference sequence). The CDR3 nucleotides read TGTGCCAGCAGCCCGCCGGGACTCAATCAGCCCCAGCATTTT. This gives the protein CASSPPGLNQPQHF. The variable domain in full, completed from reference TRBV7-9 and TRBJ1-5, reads DTGVSQNPRHKITKRGQNVTFRCDPISEHNRLYWYRQTLGQGPEFLTYFQNEAQLEKSRLLSDRFSAERPKGSFSTLEIQRTEQGDSAMYLCASSPPGLNQPQHFGDGTRLSIL.

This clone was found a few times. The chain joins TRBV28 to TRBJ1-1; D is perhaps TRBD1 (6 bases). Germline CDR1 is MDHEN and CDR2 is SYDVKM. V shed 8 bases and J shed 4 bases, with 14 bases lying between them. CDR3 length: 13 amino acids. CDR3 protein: CASREGVSTEAFF. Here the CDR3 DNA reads TGTGCCAGCCGTGAGGGGGTGAGCACTGAAGCTTTCTTT.

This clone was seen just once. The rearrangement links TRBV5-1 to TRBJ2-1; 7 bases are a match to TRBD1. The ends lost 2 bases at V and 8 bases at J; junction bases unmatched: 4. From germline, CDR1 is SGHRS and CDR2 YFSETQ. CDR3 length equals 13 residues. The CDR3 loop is CASSFGTEHEQFF. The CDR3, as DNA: TGCGCCAGCAGCTTTGGGACAGAGCATGAGCAGTTCTTC.

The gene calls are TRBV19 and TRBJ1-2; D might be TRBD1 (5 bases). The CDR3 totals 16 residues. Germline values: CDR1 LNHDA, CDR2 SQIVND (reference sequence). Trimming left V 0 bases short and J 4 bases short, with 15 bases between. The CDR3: CASSIDRGNVFYGYTF. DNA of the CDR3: TGTGCCAGTAGTATAGATCGGGGGAATGTGTTCTATGGCTACACCTTC. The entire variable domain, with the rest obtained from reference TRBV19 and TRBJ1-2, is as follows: DGGITQSPKYLFRKEGQNVTLSCEQNLNHDAMYWYRQDPGQGLRLIYYSQIVNDFQKGDIAEGYSVSREKKESFPLTVTSAQKNPTAFYLCASSIDRGNVFYGYTFGSGTRLTVV.

For the CDR3, the DNA is TGCGCCAGCAGCCGTACGCGAGAAAAACTGTTTTTT. This translates into CASSRTREKLFF. The V gene is TRBV4-1, the J gene TRBJ1-4; D uncertain. Germline CDR1 and CDR2: MGHRA and YSYEKL. Trimming stripped 4 bases from V and 8 bases from J, with 8 bases between. The CDR3 has 12 residues.

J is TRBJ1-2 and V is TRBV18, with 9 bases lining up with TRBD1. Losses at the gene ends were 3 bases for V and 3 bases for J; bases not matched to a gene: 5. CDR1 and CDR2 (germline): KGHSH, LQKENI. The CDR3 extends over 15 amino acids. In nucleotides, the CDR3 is TGTGCCAGCTCACCCGGGACAGGGACAGACTATGGCTACACCTTC. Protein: CASSPGTGTDYGYTF. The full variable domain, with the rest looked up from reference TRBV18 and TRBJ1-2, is NAGVMQNPRHLVRRRGQEARLRCSPMKGHSHVYWYRQLPEEGLKFMVYLQKENIIDESGMPKERFSAEFPKEGPSILRIQQVVRGDSAAYFCASSPGTGTDYGYTFGSGTRLTVV.

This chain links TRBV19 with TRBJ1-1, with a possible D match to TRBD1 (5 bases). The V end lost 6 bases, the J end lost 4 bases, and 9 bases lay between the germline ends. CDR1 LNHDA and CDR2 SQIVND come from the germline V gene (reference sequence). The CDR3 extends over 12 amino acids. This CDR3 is CASRMGGTEAFF. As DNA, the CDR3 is TGTGCCAGTAGGATGGGGGGCACTGAAGCTTTCTTT. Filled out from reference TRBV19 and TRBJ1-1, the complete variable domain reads DGGITQSPKYLFRKEGQNVTLSCEQNLNHDAMYWYRQDPGQGLRLIYYSQIVNDFQKGDIAEGYSVSREKKESFPLTVTSAQKNPTAFYLCASRMGGTEAFFGQGTRLTVV.

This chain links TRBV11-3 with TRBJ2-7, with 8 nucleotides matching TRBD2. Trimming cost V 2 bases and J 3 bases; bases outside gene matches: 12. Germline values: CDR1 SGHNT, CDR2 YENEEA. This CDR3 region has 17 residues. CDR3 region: CASSLRGLGTSGYEQYF. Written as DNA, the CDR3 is TGTGCCAGCAGCTTAAGGGGCCTCGGGACTAGTGGCTACGAGCAGTACTTC.

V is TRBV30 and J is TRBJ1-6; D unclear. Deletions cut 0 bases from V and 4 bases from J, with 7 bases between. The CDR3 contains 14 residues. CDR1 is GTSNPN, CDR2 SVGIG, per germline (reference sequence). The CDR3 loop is CAWSVIQYNSPLHF. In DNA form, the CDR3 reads TGTGCCTGGAGTGTAATACAGTATAATTCACCCCTCCACTTT. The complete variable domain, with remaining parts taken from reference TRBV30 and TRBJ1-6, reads SQTIHQWPATLVQPVGSPLSLECTVEGTSNPNLYWYRQAAGRGLQLLFYSVGIGQISSEVPQNLSASRPQDRQFILSSKKLLLSDSGFYLCAWSVIQYNSPLHFGNGTRLTVT.

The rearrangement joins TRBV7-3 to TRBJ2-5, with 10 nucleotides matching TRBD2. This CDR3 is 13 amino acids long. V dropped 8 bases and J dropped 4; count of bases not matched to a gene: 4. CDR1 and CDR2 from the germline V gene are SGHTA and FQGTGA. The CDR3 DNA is TGTGCCAGCGGGCTAGCGGGAGCAGAGACCCAGTACTTC. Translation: CASGLAGAETQYF. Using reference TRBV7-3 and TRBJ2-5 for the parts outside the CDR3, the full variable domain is GAGVSQTPSNKVTEKGKYVELRCDPISGHTALYWYRQSLGQGPEFLIYFQGTGAADDSGLPNDRFFAVRPEGSVSTLKIQRTERGDSAVYLCASGLAGAETQYFGPGTRLLVL.

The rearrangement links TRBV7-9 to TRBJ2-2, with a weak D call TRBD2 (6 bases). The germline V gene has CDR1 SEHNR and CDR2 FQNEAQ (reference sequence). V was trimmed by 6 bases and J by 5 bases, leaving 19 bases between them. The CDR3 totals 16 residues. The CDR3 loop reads CASSYTGTPGTGELFF. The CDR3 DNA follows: TGTGCCAGCAGTTACACCGGGACTCCGGGAACCGGGGAGCTGTTTTTT. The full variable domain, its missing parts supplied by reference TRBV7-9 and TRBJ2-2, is DTGVSQNPRHKITKRGQNVTFRCDPISEHNRLYWYRQTLGQGPEFLTYFQNEAQLEKSRLLSDRFSAERPKGSFSTLEIQRTEQGDSAMYLCASSYTGTPGTGELFFGEGSRLTVL.

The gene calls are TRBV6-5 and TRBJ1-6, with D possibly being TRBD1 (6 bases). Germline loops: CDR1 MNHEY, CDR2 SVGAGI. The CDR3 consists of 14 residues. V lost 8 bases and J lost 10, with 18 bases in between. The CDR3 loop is CASFPGTLNSPLHF. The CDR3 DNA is TGTGCCAGCTTTCCCGGGACATTGAACTCACCCCTCCACTTT.

Here the CDR3 reads CASSLRPSGNRGETQYF. The CDR3 DNA is TGTGCCAGCAGTTTACGTCCTAGCGGCAATAGAGGGGAGACCCAGTACTTC. The chain has TRBV27 and TRBJ2-5; the match to TRBD2 covers 7 bases. Germline V CDR1 and CDR2: MNHEY, SMNVEV (reference sequence). CDR3 length equals 17 residues. J lost 5 bases, V lost 2 bases, and 14 bases had no gene match.

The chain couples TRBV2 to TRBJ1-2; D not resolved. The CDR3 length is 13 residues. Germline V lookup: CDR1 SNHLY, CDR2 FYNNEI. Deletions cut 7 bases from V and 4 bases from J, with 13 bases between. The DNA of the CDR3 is TGTGCCAGCAAGGGCTTTGGACTCTATGGCTACACCTTC. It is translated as CASKGFGLYGYTF.

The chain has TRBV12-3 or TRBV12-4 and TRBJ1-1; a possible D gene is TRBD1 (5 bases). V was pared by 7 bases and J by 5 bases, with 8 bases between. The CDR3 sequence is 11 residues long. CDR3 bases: TGTGCCAGCATAGCAGGGACTGAAGCTTTCTTT. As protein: CASIAGTEAFF.

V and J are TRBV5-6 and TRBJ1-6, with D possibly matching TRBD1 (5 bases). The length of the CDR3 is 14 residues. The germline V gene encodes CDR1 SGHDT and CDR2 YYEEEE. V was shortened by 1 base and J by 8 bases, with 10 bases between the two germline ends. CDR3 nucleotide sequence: TGTGCCAGCAGCTTGCACAGGCAGGATTCACCCCTCCACTTT. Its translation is CASSLHRQDSPLHF.

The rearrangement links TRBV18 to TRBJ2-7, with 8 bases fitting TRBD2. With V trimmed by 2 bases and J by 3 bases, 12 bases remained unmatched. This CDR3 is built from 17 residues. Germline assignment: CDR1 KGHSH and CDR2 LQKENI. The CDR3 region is CASSPKGGSGSNYEQYF. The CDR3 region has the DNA TGTGCCAGCTCACCAAAGGGCGGAAGCGGGAGTAACTACGAGCAGTACTTC.

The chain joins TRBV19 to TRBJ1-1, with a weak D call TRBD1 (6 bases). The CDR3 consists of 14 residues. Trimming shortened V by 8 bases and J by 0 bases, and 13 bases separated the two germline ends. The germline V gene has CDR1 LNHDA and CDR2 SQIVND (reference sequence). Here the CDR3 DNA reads TGTGCCAGTTCGGACAGCACCATGAACACTGAAGCTTTCTTT. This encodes CASSDSTMNTEAFF.

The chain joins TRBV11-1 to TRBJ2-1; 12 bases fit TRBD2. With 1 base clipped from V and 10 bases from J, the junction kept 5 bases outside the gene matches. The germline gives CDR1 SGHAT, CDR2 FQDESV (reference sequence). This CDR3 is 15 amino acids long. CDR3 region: CASSLVASGRGEQFF. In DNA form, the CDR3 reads TGTGCCAGCAGCTTAGTGGCTAGCGGGAGGGGAGAGCAGTTCTTC.

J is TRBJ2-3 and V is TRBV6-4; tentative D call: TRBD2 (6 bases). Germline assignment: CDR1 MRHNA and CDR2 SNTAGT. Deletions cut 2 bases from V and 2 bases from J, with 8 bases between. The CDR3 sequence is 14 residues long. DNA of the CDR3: TGTGCCAGCAGTGACGGAGGGGACACAGATACGCAGTATTTT. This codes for CASSDGGDTDTQYF.

The DNA for the CDR3 is TGTGCCAGTTGGACTAGCGGGAGGGTTGAGCAGTTCTTC. Translation: CASWTSGRVEQFF. This chain connects TRBV5-4 to TRBJ2-1, with TRBD2 matching over 15 bases. CDR3 size: 13 residues. The germline V gene encodes CDR1 SGHNT and CDR2 YYREEE (reference sequence). After removal of 8 bases from V and 9 bases from J, the junction contained 3 bases not matched to a gene. The variable domain in full, completed from reference TRBV5-4 and TRBJ2-1, reads ETGVTQSPTHLIKTRGQQVTLRCSSQSGHNTVSWYQQALGQGPQFIFQYYREEENGRGNFPPRFSGLQFPNYSSELNVNALELDDSALYLCASWTSGRVEQFFGPGTRLTVL.